Only a few counts were recorded for the clone carrying this T cell receptor (beta chain). What it binds is not known. This sample was taken from a study of identical twins. Study-wide results and caveats: Invariant populations such as MAIT and iNKT cells could partly muddle zero-insertion analyses. Twin-shared out-of-frame alpha sequences were enriched for low generation probability.

V gave up 4 bases and J gave up 0 bases, with 13 bases separating them. Germline lookup yields CDR1 SGHRS and CDR2 YFSETQ. CDR3 length: 15 residues. A universal primer site was incorporated via template switching, and the cDNA contained unique molecular identifiers. TCRdb reprocessed the 5' RACE reads with MiXCR, giving one entry per CDR3 protein. This table has 250,000 or so distinct CDR3 sequences, over 9.5% appearing once. The data were also submitted as part of a second study, on yellow fever vaccine responses in identical twins.

The J gene is TRBJ2-5, the V gene TRBV5-1; D gene unclear. This TCR came from a woman aged 18-29 years in good health. The specimen sequenced was memory (CD45RO+) T cells sorted from blood. As DNA, the CDR3 is TGCGCCAGCAGCCCAACACGGACGGACCAAGAGACCCAGTACTTC. It codes for CASSPTRTDQETQYF.